This entry lists 19 T cell receptor beta chains sequenced from one sample in a study of shared clonotypes between healthy human individuals. Sequencing was performed with immunoSEQ multiplex PCR; in TCRdb, only in-frame clones are kept and a portion is missing. The data show over 1.5 million clones, with 95% to 99% seen just once and about 0.42% held by the top ten. Sequences were obtained from naive CD4+ T cells sorted from blood. Subset meaning: CD45RA+ positively selected. The receptors shown here come from a man aged 25 to 40 in good health.

The rearrangement links TRBV5-1 to TRBJ2-3; 9 bases map to TRBD2. Germline V gene lookup returns CDR1 SGHRS and CDR2 YFSETQ. J was trimmed by 8 bases and V by 0 bases; bases with no gene match: 7. The CDR3 sequence is 15 residues long. CDR3 amino acids: CASSLEVAGGSTQYF. The DNA of the CDR3 is TGCGCCAGCAGCTTGGAGGTGGCGGGAGGGTCTACGCAGTATTTT.

CDR3 sequence (DNA): TGCGCCAGCAGTCCGGACAGATACGAGCAGTACTTC. Amino acids: CASSPDRYEQYF. V usage is TRBV10-2 and J usage is TRBJ2-7, with a weak D call TRBD1 (6 bases). The CDR3 covers 12 residues. Germline values: CDR1 WSHSY, CDR2 SAAADI. Between the trimmed V and J ends, which lost 5 bases and 4 bases, there was a span of 9 bases.

V and J are TRBV5-8 and TRBJ2-7; TRBD1 or TRBD2 may be the D gene (5 bases each). V dropped 0 bases and J dropped 2 bases, with 9 bases sitting between them. The CDR3 loop spans 14 amino acids. Germline V lookup: CDR1 SGHTS, CDR2 YDEGEE. The DNA of the CDR3 is TGTGCCAGCAGCTTGGGGGGACCAGCCTACGAGCAGTACTTC. It codes for CASSLGGPAYEQYF.

The chain's CDR3 is CASSPAIRSYEQYF. Here the CDR3 DNA reads TGTGCCAGCAGTCCCGCGATTCGGTCCTACGAGCAGTACTTC. The chain couples TRBV9 to TRBJ2-7, with D hard to call. In germline, CDR1 is SGDLS, CDR2 YYNGEE. This CDR3 has 14 residues. Trimming stripped 5 bases from V and 1 base from J, with 13 bases between.

Regarding this clone: Other nucleotide sequences from this sample produce the same CDR3. The chain couples TRBV9 to TRBJ2-1, with 9 bases identical to TRBD2. Germline CDR1 SGDLS, CDR2 YYNGEE. After removal of 4 bases from V and 1 base from J, the junction contained 3 bases not matched to a gene. The CDR3 has 15 residues. The CDR3 coding sequence is TGTGCCAGCAGCCCTAGCGGGACATCCTACAATGAGCAGTTCTTC. This translates into CASSPSGTSYNEQFF.

V usage is TRBV2 and J usage is TRBJ1-5; no definite D call. CDR3 size: 15 residues. Deletions cut 4 bases from V and 0 bases from J, with 10 bases between. From germline, CDR1 is SNHLY and CDR2 FYNNEI. CDR3 nucleotides: TGTGCCAGCAGTGGTAAAGGCAGTAGCAATCAGCCCCAGCATTTT. Protein product: CASSGKGSSNQPQHF.

This sequence joins TRBV2 and TRBJ2-7; TRBD1 matches 7 bases. The V and J ends lost 5 bases and 4 bases, in that order; junction bases with no gene match: 5. Looked up from germline, CDR1 is SNHLY and CDR2 is FYNNEI. The CDR3 contains 13 residues. CDR3 DNA: TGTGCCAGCAGTCGACAGGGAACATACGAGCAGTACTTC. Its protein is CASSRQGTYEQYF.

The count of this clone is one. J is TRBJ2-7 and V is TRBV29-1; D call uncertain. Germline assignment: CDR1 SQVTM and CDR2 ANQGSEA. The V and J ends lost 1 base and 4 bases respectively, with 5 bases between them. This CDR3 spans 11 amino acids. The CDR3 coding sequence is TGCAGCGTTGAAGTAGAATACGAGCAGTACTTC. Its translation is CSVEVEYEQYF.

The chain combines TRBV11-2 with TRBJ2-2; D not resolved. V was shortened by 1 base and J by 4 bases, with 13 bases between the two germline ends. There are 16 residues in the CDR3. The germline CDR1 and CDR2 sequences are SGHAT and FQNNGV. CDR3 region: CASSLGLNWGTGELFF. The CDR3 region has the DNA TGTGCCAGCAGCTTAGGACTGAACTGGGGCACCGGGGAGCTGTTTTTT.

The V and J genes are TRBV29-1 and TRBJ2-7; 7 bases align to TRBD2. The ends lost 4 bases at V and 2 bases at J; junction bases unmatched: 8. The CDR3 loop spans 14 amino acids. Germline CDR1 SQVTM, CDR2 ANQGSEA. CDR3 amino acids: CSVGGSGRPYEQYF. Here the CDR3 DNA reads TGCAGCGTTGGTGGTAGCGGGCGGCCCTACGAGCAGTACTTC.

The V gene is TRBV7-2, the J gene TRBJ2-7, with 10 bases identical to TRBD2. The CDR3 sequence is 15 residues long. Germline V gene data show CDR1 as SGHTA and CDR2 as FQGNSA. V was clipped by 5 bases and J by 4 bases; unmatched bases: 8. CDR3 residues: CASSPGEREGYEQYF. The CDR3 DNA sequence: TGTGCCAGCAGCCCCGGGGAGCGGGAGGGATACGAGCAGTACTTC.

This chain connects TRBV29-1 to TRBJ1-1; the D is unclear. This CDR3 has 13 residues. Germline V CDR1 and CDR2: SQVTM, ANQGSEA. Trimming pared 5 bases from V and 5 bases from J, leaving 15 bases between. The CDR3 DNA reads TGCAGCGTTATAGGCTCGGGAGGAACTGAAGCTTTCTTT. Its translation is CSVIGSGGTEAFF.

The rearrangement joins TRBV6-1 to TRBJ1-5; D uncertain. The germline CDR1 and CDR2 sequences are MNHNS and SASEGT. This CDR3 is built from 14 residues. The germline V and J ends were trimmed by 7 bases and 5 bases, with 15 bases remaining between them. The CDR3 sequence: CASTKTMSDQPQHF. The CDR3 DNA is TGTGCCAGCACCAAGACAATGAGCGATCAGCCCCAGCATTTT.

A single count supports this clone. The gene calls are TRBV5-4 and TRBJ1-1; D gene uncertain. Looked up from germline, CDR1 is SGHNT and CDR2 is YYREEE (reference sequence). Trimming removed 0 bases from V and 6 bases from J, with 12 bases in between. This CDR3 comprises 14 residues. The CDR3 DNA sequence: TGTGCCAGCAGCTTGGCCAGTAGGGTCTCTGAAGCTTTCTTT. Translation: CASSLASRVSEAFF.

The V and J genes are TRBV7-2 and TRBJ1-2, with a weak D call TRBD1 (6 bases). The CDR3 length is 13 residues. In germline, CDR1 is SGHTA, CDR2 FQGNSA. V was cut by 1 base and J by 8 bases, with 11 bases left in between. CDR3 in amino acids: CASSLGTGTGYTF. The CDR3 coding sequence is TGTGCCAGCAGCTTAGGTACAGGGACGGGCTACACCTTC.

The chain joins TRBV18 to TRBJ2-5, with 7 bases identical to TRBD2. CDR3 length equals 16 residues. Germline V gene sequence: CDR1 KGHSH, CDR2 LQKENI. J lost 4 bases, V lost 0 bases, and 8 bases had no gene match. Here the CDR3 DNA reads TGTGCCAGCTCACCACCGGGAGCGGGGCGGGGAGAGACCCAGTACTTC. It codes for CASSPPGAGRGETQYF.

As regards this clone: Additional DNA sequences in this sample encode the identical CDR3. This chain uses TRBV2 with TRBJ2-3; no firm D call. Trimming removed 6 bases from V and 2 bases from J, with 6 bases in between. The CDR3 runs 12 residues. Per germline, CDR1 SNHLY and CDR2 FYNNEI. The CDR3 DNA is TGTGCCAGCAGGGAGAACACAGATACGCAGTATTTT. The encoded protein is CASRENTDTQYF. The variable domain in full, completed from reference TRBV2 and TRBJ2-3, reads EPEVTQTPSHQVTQMGQEVILRCVPISNHLYFYWYRQILGQKVEFLVSFYNNEISEKSEIFDDQFSVERPDGSNFTLKIRSTKLEDSAMYFCASRENTDTQYFGPGTRLTVL.

V and J are TRBV25-1 and TRBJ2-2, with 10 bases identical to TRBD1. Germline V gene sequence: CDR1 MGHDK, CDR2 SYGVNS. This CDR3 spans 15 amino acids. Trimming cost V 6 bases and J 7 bases; bases outside gene matches: 8. CDR3 loop: CASSDDRGQFGELFF. In nucleotides, the CDR3 is TGTGCCAGCAGCGATGACAGGGGGCAATTCGGGGAGCTGTTTTTT.

J is TRBJ1-2 and V is TRBV9; no definite D call. The CDR3 is 13 residues long. CDR1 and CDR2 (germline): SGDLS, YYNGEE. V lost 6 bases, J lost 12 bases, and 21 bases lay in between. The CDR3 region is CASKPIRTFSHTF. The DNA for the CDR3 is TGTGCCAGCAAACCGATCCGGACCTTCTCCCACACCTTC.